The 18 T cell receptor beta chains below were found in one sample sequenced in a study of blood T cells in healthy people across ages. Then a second PCR, running about 6 to 12 cycles, was carried out with a sample-barcoded 5' primer and a J-beta primer mix. MiXCR, run by TCRdb on the 5' RACE reads, gives a single entry per CDR3 protein. The sample yields over a million distinct CDR3 sequences, 45% seen once. The sequenced sample was blood. These receptor sequences come from a woman aged 55-69 years in good health.

CDR3 sequence: CASSLQRVGTDTQYF. The CDR3 DNA reads TGTGCCAGCAGCTTACAGCGGGTGGGCACAGATACGCAGTATTTT. The chain is built from TRBV7-3 and TRBJ2-3; weak D call: TRBD2 (6 bases). V was clipped by 2 bases and J by 1 base, with 10 bases between them. CDR1 is SGHTA and CDR2 is FQGTGA in the germline V gene. The CDR3 runs to 15 residues.

Of note for this clonotype: At one of its ends the junction is not consistent with the germline gene, which may arise from a read error. The J gene is TRBJ1-2, the V gene TRBV5-5; D is perhaps TRBD1 (5 bases). The germline CDR1 and CDR2 sequences are SGHKS and YYEKEE (reference sequence). This CDR3 comprises 14 residues. The CDR3 DNA reads as TGTGCCAGCAGCTTCGCAGGGACTAACTGTGGCTACACCTTC. It yields the protein CASSFAGTNCGYTF.

The CDR3 DNA sequence: TGTGCCATCAGGACCCTACAGGGGAAGAACACTGAAGCTTTCTTT. Its protein is CAIRTLQGKNTEAFF. The chain is built from TRBV10-3 and TRBJ1-1; 7 nucleotides align to TRBD1. Germline values: CDR1 ENHRY, CDR2 SYGVKD. The CDR3 loop spans 15 amino acids. V shed 6 bases, J shed 1 base, and the junction held 8 bases outside the gene matches.

The V gene is TRBV14, the J gene TRBJ1-2; D ambiguous. The CDR3 is made up of 14 amino acids. The germline V gene encodes CDR1 SGHDN and CDR2 FVKESK. V lost 0 bases and J 5 bases, leaving 10 bases between the germline ends. This CDR3 is CASSQDFRPYGYTF. The CDR3, as DNA: TGTGCCAGCAGCCAAGATTTTCGACCTTATGGCTACACCTTC.

The chain joins TRBV15 to TRBJ2-7, with 7 bases lining up with TRBD2. The J call may be incorrect, as the DNA end agrees better with TRBJ2-5. The CDR3 has 16 residues. Germline CDR1 and CDR2: LNHNV and YYDKDF (reference sequence). CDR3 loop: CATSRALGGSGETQYF. The DNA for the CDR3 is TGTGCCACCAGCAGGGCCCTGGGCGGGAGTGGAGAGACCCAGTACTTC.

This sequence joins TRBV27 and TRBJ2-7; unclear D gene. V was clipped by 10 bases and J by 5 bases, with 12 bases between them. Germline V gene data show CDR1 as MNHEY and CDR2 as SMNVEV (reference sequence). The CDR3 is 11 residues long. The CDR3 DNA is TGTGCCACGCGGCGTCGCGACGAGCAGTACTTC. Its translation: CATRRRDEQYF.

The chain is built from TRBV20-1 and TRBJ1-1, with 11 bases fitting TRBD1. The V segment lost 5 bases and the J segment 2 bases; nucleotides outside the gene matches: 4. CDR3 size: 14 residues. Per germline, CDR1 DFQATT and CDR2 SNEGSKA (reference sequence). Here the CDR3 reads CSAPRTGGNTEAFF. The CDR3 nucleotides read TGCAGTGCTCCTAGGACAGGGGGCAACACTGAAGCTTTCTTT.

This clonotype was detected once. The genes are TRBV27 and TRBJ2-3; D perhaps matches TRBD2 (5 bases). Trimming took off 6 bases at V and 4 bases at J, with 17 bases between the two ends. The CDR3 covers 15 residues. The germline V gene has CDR1 MNHEY and CDR2 SMNVEV (reference sequence). The CDR3 DNA reads TGTGCCAGCAGGGTTGGAACGCACGGGGCAGATACGCAGTATTTT. It yields the protein CASRVGTHGADTQYF.

V is TRBV5-1 and J is TRBJ2-7; D might be TRBD1 or TRBD2, each matching 5 bases. The germline V gene has CDR1 SGHRS and CDR2 YFSETQ. With 0 bases removed from V and 0 bases from J, the gap between germline ends came to 10 bases. The CDR3 spans 15 residues. CDR3: CASSLVGPASYEQYF. The CDR3 DNA reads as TGCGCCAGCAGCTTGGTGGGACCCGCCTCCTACGAGCAGTACTTC.

This clonotype has only a few counts. CDR3 amino acids: CASSQDWASAYNEQFF. The CDR3, as DNA: TGTGCCAGCAGCCAAGATTGGGCTAGCGCCTACAATGAGCAGTTCTTC. The chain links TRBV3-1 to TRBJ2-1; D is perhaps TRBD2 (6 bases). Germline V lookup: CDR1 LGHDT, CDR2 YNNKEL (reference sequence). V shed 0 bases and J shed 2 bases, with 11 bases lying between them. The CDR3 is 16 residues long.

This sequence joins TRBV5-1 and TRBJ2-3, with TRBD2 as a possible D gene (6 bases). The CDR3 covers 15 residues. V lost 5 bases and J 1 base, leaving 14 bases between the germline ends. CDR1 is SGHRS, CDR2 YFSETQ, per germline. Here the CDR3 DNA reads TGCGCCAGCAGGCGGGACCCCGTGGGCACAGATACGCAGTATTTT. Translating gives CASRRDPVGTDTQYF. Complete variable domain (other parts from reference TRBV5-1 and TRBJ2-3): KAGVTQTPRYLIKTRGQQVTLSCSPISGHRSVSWYQQTPGQGLQFLFEYFSETQRNKGNFPGRFSGRQFSNSRSEMNVSTLELGDSALYLCASRRDPVGTDTQYFGPGTRLTVL.

J is TRBJ2-4 and V is TRBV4-2; 9 bases map to TRBD2. V dropped 3 bases and J dropped 15; count of bases not matched to a gene: 9. The CDR3 has 13 residues. The V gene's germline CDR1 is LGHNA and CDR2 YNFKEQ. This CDR3 is CASSQVAGAERYF. CDR3 coding DNA: TGTGCCAGCAGCCAGGTAGCGGGAGCCGAGCGGTACTTC.

This rearrangement joins TRBV3-1 to TRBJ2-7, with 9 positions matching TRBD2. Germline V gene data show CDR1 as LGHDT and CDR2 as YNNKEL (reference sequence). This CDR3 has 15 residues. Unmatched junction bases numbered 6, after V lost 4 bases and J lost 2 bases. CDR3 amino acids: CASSLTTSGPYEQYF. The CDR3, as DNA: TGTGCCAGCAGCCTGACGACTAGCGGTCCCTACGAGCAGTACTTC.

Concerning this clonotype itself: A much larger clone differs by one base, so this may be a read error. The V gene is TRBV29-1, the J gene TRBJ2-7; D is unresolved. The CDR3 length is 10 residues. Trimming took off 7 bases at V and 7 bases at J, with 11 bases between the two ends. Germline-derived CDR1 and CDR2 are SQVTM and ANQGSEA. The CDR3 nucleotides read TGCAGCGGAGTTTCTAGGGAGCAGTACTTC. It yields the protein CSGVSREQYF.

This clonotype has only a few counts. This chain links TRBV7-3 with TRBJ1-6; possible D gene TRBD1, 6 bases. V was pared by 5 bases and J by 12 bases, with 14 bases between. CDR1 is SGHTA, CDR2 FQGTGA, per germline. This CDR3 contains 13 residues. The CDR3 loop is CASSLRGGGPLHF. The DNA of the CDR3 is TGTGCCAGCAGCCTAAGGGGGGGCGGACCCCTCCACTTT.

This clonotype was counted only a few times. This chain connects TRBV12-3 or TRBV12-4 to TRBJ1-1; no firm D call. Trimming cost V 5 bases and J 5 bases, with 12 bases left between them. The CDR3 covers 13 residues. CDR3 DNA sequence: TGTGCCAGCAGTCTCAACGACGCAACTGAAGCTTTCTTT. It translates to CASSLNDATEAFF.

The rearrangement uses TRBV28 and TRBJ2-7; D might be TRBD1 (6 bases). The DNA end lines up better with TRBJ2-5; the J call may be wrong. CDR1 MDHEN and CDR2 SYDVKM come from the germline V gene. The CDR3 covers 14 residues. The CDR3 DNA sequence: TGTGCCAGCAGTTTCAGGGGTATTGGAGAGACCCAGTACTTC. Translating it yields CASSFRGIGETQYF.

Details on this clonotype: A junction end diverges from the germline sequence, so it may reflect a read error. The chain recombines TRBV7-2 with TRBJ2-1, with D perhaps TRBD2 (6 bases). The length of the CDR3 is 15 residues. Germline V lookup: CDR1 SGHTA, CDR2 FQGNSA. CDR3 nucleotide sequence: TGTGCCAGCAGCTTAGCGGTCGGACTAAACAATGAGCGGTTCTTC. Translated: CASSLAVGLNNERFF.